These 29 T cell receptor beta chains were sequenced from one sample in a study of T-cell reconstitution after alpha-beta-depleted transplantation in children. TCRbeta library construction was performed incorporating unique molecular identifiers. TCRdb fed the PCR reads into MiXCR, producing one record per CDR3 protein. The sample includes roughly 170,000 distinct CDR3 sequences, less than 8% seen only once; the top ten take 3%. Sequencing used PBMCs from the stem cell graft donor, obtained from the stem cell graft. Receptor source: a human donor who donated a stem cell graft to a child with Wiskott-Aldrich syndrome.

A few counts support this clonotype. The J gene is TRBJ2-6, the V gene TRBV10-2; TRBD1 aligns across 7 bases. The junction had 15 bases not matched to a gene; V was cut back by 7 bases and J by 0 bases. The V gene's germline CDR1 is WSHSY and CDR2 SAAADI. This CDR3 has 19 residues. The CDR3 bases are TGCGCCAGCACTGGTCTCCTCGGACAGGTGTCCTCTGGGGCCAACGTCCTGACTTTC. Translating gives CASTGLLGQVSSGANVLTF.

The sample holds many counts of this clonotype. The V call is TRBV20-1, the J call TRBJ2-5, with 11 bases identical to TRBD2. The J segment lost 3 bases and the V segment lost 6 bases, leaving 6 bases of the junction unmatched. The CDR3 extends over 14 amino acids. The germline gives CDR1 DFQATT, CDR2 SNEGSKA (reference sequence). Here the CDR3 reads CSAPTSGEEETQYF. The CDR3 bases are TGCAGTGCCCCGACTAGCGGGGAGGAAGAGACCCAGTACTTC.

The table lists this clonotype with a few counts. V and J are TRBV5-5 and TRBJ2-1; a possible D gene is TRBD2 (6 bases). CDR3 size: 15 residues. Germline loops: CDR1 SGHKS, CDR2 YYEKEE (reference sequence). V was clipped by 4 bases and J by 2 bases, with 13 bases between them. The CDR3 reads CASSVRGETYNEQFF. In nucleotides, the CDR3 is TGTGCCAGCAGCGTCCGCGGGGAAACCTACAATGAGCAGTTCTTC.

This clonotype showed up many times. The CDR3 sequence: CSATRLTGMNGNTIYF. The CDR3 nucleotides read TGCAGTGCTACGCGGTTGACAGGGATGAACGGAAACACCATATATTTT. The V gene is TRBV20-1, the J gene TRBJ1-3; 7 bases match TRBD1. The trim removed 4 bases at V and 4 bases at J, leaving 13 bases unmatched. In germline, CDR1 is DFQATT, CDR2 SNEGSKA (reference sequence). The CDR3 extends over 16 amino acids.

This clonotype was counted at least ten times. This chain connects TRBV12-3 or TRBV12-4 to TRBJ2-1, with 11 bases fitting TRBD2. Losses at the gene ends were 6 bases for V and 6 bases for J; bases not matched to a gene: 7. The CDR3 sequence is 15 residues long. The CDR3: CASRPPGLAANEQFF. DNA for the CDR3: TGTGCCAGCAGACCCCCGGGACTAGCGGCCAATGAGCAGTTCTTC.

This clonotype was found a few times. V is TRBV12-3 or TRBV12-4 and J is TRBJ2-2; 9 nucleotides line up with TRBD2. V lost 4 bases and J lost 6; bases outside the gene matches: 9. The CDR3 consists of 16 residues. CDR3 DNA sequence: TGTGCCAGCAGTTCCCCCTGGCGGGAGGGCCCCGGGGAGCTGTTTTTT. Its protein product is CASSSPWREGPGELFF.

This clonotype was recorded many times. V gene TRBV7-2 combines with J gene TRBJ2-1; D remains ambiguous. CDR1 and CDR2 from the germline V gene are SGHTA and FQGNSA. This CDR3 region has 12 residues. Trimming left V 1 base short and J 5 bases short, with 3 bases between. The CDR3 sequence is CASSLDNNEQFF. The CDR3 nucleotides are TGTGCCAGCAGCTTAGACAACAATGAGCAGTTCTTC.

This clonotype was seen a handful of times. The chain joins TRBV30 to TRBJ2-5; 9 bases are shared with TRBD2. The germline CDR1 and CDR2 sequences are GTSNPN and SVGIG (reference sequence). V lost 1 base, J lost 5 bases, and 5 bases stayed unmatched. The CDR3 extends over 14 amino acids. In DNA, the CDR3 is TGTGCCTGGAGTGAATGGGCGGGGGGGGAGACCCAGTACTTC. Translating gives CAWSEWAGGETQYF. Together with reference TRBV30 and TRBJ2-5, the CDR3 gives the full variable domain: SQTIHQWPATLVQPVGSPLSLECTVEGTSNPNLYWYRQAAGRGLQLLFYSVGIGQISSEVPQNLSASRPQDRQFILSSKKLLLSDSGFYLCAWSEWAGGETQYFGPGTRLLVL.

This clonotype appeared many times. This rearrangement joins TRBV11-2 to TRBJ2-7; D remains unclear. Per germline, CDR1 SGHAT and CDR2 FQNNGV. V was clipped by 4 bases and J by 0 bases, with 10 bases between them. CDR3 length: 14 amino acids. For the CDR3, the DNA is TGTGCCAGCAGCTCGGACGGAGTCTCCTACGAGCAGTACTTC. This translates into CASSSDGVSYEQYF. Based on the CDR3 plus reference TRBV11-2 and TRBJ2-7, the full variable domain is EAGVAQSPRYKIIEKRQSVAFWCNPISGHATLYWYQQILGQGPKLLIQFQNNGVVDDSQLPKDRFSAERLKGVDSTLKIQPAKLEDSAVYLCASSSDGVSYEQYFGPGTRLTVT.

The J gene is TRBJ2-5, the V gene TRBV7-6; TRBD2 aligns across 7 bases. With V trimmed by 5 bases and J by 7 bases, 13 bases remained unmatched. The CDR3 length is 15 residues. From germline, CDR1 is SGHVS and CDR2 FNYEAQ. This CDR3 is CASSTATSSRGTQYF. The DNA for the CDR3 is TGTGCCAGCAGCACAGCGACTAGCTCTCGGGGGACCCAGTACTTC.

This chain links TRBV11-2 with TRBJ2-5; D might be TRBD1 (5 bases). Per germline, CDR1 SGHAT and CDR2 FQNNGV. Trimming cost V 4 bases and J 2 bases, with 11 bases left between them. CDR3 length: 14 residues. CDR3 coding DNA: TGTGCCAGCAGCTCCTACTCAGGGCAAGAGACCCAGTACTTC. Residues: CASSSYSGQETQYF.

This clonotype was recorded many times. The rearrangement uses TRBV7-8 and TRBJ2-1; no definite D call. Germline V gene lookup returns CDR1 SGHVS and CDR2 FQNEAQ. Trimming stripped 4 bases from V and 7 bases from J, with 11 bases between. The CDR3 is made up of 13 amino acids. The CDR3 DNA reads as TGTGCCAGCAGCTCATATATAGCTAATGAGCAGTTCTTC. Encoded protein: CASSSYIANEQFF.

DNA for the CDR3: TGTGCCAGCAGCCCTGCGGGATCCACTGAAGCTTTCTTT. This sequence encodes CASSPAGSTEAFF. The chain has TRBV3-1 and TRBJ1-1, with D hard to call. Trimming removed 4 bases at V and 4 bases at J, with 10 bases between. CDR1 is LGHDT, CDR2 YNNKEL, per germline (reference sequence). The CDR3 is made up of 13 amino acids.

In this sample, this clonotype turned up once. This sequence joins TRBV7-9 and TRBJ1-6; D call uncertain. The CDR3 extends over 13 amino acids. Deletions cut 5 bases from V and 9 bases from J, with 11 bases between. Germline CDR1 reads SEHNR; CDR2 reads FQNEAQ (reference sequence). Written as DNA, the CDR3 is TGTGCCAGCAGCCTCGACATGGGTTCACCCCTCCACTTT. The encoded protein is CASSLDMGSPLHF.

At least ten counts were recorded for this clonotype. CDR3 in DNA: TGCAGTGCTTTCCGGGTCTTTAGAAACCTGGGCGGCTACACCTTC. As protein: CSAFRVFRNLGGYTF. This sequence joins TRBV20-1 and TRBJ1-2; D is ambiguous. The CDR3 contains 15 residues. Germline V gene lookup returns CDR1 DFQATT and CDR2 SNEGSKA (reference sequence). The V end lost 5 bases, the J end lost 8 bases, and 24 bases lay between the germline ends.

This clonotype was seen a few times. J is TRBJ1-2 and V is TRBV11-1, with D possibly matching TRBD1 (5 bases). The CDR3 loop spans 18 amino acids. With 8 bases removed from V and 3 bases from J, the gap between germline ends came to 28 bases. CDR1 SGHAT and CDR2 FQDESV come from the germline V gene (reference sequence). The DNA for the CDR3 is TGTGCCAGCGGACGCCCTTCAGGGACTAATACCGGGCACTATGGCTACACCTTC. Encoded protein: CASGRPSGTNTGHYGYTF.

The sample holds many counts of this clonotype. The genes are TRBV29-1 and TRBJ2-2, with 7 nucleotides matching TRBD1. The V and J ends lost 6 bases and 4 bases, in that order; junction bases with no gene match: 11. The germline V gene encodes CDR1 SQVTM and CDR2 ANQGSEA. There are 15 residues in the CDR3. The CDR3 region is CSVGPKGAGTGELFF. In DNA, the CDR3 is TGCAGCGTGGGCCCCAAGGGGGCTGGCACCGGGGAGCTGTTTTTT.

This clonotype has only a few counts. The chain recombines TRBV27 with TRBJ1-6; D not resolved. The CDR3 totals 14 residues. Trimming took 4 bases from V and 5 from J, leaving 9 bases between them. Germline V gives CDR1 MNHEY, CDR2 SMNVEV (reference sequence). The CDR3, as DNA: TGTGCCAGCAGTTCGAGACTCAATAATTCACCCCTCCACTTT. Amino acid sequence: CASSSRLNNSPLHF.

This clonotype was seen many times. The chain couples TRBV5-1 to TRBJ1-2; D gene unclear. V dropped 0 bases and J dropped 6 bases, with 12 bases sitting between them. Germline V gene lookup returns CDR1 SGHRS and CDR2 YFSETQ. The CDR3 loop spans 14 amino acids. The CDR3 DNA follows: TGCGCCAGCAGCTTGGACAGCGACTTGAATGGCTACACCTTC. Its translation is CASSLDSDLNGYTF.

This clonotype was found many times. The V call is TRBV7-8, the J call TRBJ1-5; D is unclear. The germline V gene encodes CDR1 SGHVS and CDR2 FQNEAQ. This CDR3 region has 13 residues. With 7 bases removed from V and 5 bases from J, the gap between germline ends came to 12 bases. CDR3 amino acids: CASTTGWDQPQHF. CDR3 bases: TGTGCCAGCACCACCGGATGGGATCAGCCCCAGCATTTT. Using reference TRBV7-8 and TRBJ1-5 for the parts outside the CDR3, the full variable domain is GAGVSQSPRYKVAKRGQDVALRCDPISGHVSLFWYQQALGQGPEFLTYFQNEAQLDKSGLPSDRFFAERPEGSVSTLKIQRTQQEDSAVYLCASTTGWDQPQHFGDGTRLSIL.

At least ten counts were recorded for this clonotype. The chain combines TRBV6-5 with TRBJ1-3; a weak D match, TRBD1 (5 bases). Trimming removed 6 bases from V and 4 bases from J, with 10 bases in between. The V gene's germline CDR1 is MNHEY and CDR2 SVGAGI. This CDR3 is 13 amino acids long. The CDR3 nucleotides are TGTGCCAGCAGGCAGGGTAACGGAAACACCATATATTTT. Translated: CASRQGNGNTIYF.

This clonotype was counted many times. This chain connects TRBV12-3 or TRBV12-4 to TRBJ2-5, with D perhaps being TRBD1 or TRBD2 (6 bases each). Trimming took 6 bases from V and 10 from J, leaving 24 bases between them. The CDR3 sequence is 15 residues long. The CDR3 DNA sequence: TGTGCCAGCAGGTTAACGGCCGGGGGCAAGTTGGGCCAGTACTTC. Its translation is CASRLTAGGKLGQYF.

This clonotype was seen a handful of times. The CDR3 nucleotides are TGCGCCAGCAGCTCACCGTCCGGGACAGGGGGAACTGGCTACACCTTC. Its translation: CASSSPSGTGGTGYTF. V gene TRBV5-1 combines with J gene TRBJ1-2; TRBD1 aligns across 11 bases. The CDR3 consists of 16 residues. Germline-derived CDR1 and CDR2 are SGHRS and YFSETQ. V trimming: 3 bases; J trimming: 7 bases; junction bases outside the gene matches: 11.

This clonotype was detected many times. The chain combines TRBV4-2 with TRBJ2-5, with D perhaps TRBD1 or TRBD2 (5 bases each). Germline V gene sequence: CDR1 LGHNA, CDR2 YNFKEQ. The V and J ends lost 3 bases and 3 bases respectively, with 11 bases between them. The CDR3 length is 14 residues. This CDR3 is CASSHAGTEETQYF. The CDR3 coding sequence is TGTGCCAGCAGCCACGCAGGGACGGAAGAGACCCAGTACTTC.

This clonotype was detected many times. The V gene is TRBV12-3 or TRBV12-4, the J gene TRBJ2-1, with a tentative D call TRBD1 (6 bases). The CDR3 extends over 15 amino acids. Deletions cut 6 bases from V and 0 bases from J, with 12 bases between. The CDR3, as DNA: TGTGCCAGCAGCGCACAGGGCCACTCCTACAATGAGCAGTTCTTC. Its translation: CASSAQGHSYNEQFF.

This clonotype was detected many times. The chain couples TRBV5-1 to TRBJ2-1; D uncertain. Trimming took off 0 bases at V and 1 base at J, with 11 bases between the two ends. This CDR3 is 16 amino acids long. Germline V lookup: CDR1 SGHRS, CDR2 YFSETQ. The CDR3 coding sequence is TGCGCCAGCAGCTTGGTCAGCAGCCTATCCTACAATGAGCAGTTCTTC. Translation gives CASSLVSSLSYNEQFF.

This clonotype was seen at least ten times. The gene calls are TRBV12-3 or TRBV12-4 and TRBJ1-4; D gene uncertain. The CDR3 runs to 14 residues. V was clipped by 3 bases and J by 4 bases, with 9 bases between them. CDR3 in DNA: TGTGCCAGCAGTTTTGATCAGCTTAATGAAAAACTGTTTTTT. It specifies CASSFDQLNEKLFF.

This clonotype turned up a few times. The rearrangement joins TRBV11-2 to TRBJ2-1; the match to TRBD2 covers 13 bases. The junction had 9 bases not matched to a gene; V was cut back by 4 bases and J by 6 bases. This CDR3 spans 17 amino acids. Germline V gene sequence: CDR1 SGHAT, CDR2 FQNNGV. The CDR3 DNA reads TGTGCCAGCAGCTCGGGCCCGGGACTAGCGGGACCCAATGAGCAGTTCTTC. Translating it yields CASSSGPGLAGPNEQFF.

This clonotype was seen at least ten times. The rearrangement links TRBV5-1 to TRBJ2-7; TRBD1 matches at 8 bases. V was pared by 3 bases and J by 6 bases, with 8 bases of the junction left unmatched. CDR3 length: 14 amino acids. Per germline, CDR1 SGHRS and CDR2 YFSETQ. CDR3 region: CASSSGQGNPEQYF. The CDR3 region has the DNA TGCGCCAGCAGCTCCGGACAGGGCAATCCCGAGCAGTACTTC.